This T cell receptor (beta chain) derives from a study of shared clonotypes between healthy human individuals. CDR1 is MDHEN and CDR2 is SYDVKM in the germline V gene. The CDR3 length is 12 residues. This clone was seen once. The junction and the germline gene differ at one end; a read error may be behind it. Produced via immunoSEQ multiplex PCR; TCRdb's table is partial and in-frame only. The sample shows roughly 2 million clones, roughly 94% of them seen only once. The rearrangement links TRBV28 to TRBJ2-1, with D unresolved. This TCR was sampled from a man between 18 and 35 years old in good health. The sequenced material came from naive CD4+ T cells sorted from blood. Subset of the sample: CD45RA+ positively selected. CDR3 in amino acids: CATSSPPYEQFF. CDR3 nucleotides: TGTGCCACCAGTAGTCCCCCCTATGAGCAGTTCTTC.